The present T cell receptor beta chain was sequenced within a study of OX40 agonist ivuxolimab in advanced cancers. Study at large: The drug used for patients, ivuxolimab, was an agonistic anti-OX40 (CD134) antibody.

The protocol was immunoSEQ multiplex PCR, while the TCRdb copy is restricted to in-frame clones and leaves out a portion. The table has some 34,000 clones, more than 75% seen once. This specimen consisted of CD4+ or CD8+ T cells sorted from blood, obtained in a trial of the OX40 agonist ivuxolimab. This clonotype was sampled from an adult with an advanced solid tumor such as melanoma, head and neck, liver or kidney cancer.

The CDR3 nucleotides read TGTGCCAGCAGCTTAACAGGGGGCTATGGCTACACCTTC. Protein sequence: CASSLTGGYGYTF. The chain uses TRBV11-2 and TRBJ1-2; 8 nucleotides line up with TRBD1. CDR3 length: 13 residues. Germline assignment: CDR1 SGHAT and CDR2 FQNNGV. V gave up 2 bases and J gave up 4 bases; unmatched junction bases: 0.